The 30 T cell receptor beta chains given below trace back to one sample, sequenced in a study of cytomegalovirus exposure and HLA in healthy donors. It was with 60 Vbeta and 13 Jbeta primers that the PCR ran. The data were produced by immunoSEQ multiplex PCR, yet TCRdb's version contains in-frame clones alone and is incomplete. Among roughly 120,000 clones listed, 65% were seen once. Sequencing was carried out using PBMCs. Source of these receptors: a woman between 35 and 50 years old in good health and CMV-seropositive.

The genes are TRBV9 and TRBJ2-7, with 7 bases matching TRBD2. This CDR3 region has 13 residues. V shed 4 bases, J shed 6 bases, and the junction held 7 bases outside the gene matches. In germline, CDR1 is SGDLS, CDR2 YYNGEE. CDR3 sequence: CASSSGGRREQYF. The CDR3 DNA reads TGTGCCAGCAGCTCCGGGGGGAGGCGCGAGCAGTACTTC.

The chain joins TRBV7-9 to TRBJ2-1, with D hard to call. The germline gives CDR1 SEHNR, CDR2 FQNEAQ (reference sequence). The CDR3 is 16 amino acids. V gave up 2 bases and J gave up 9 bases, with 20 bases separating them. Written as DNA, the CDR3 is TGTGCCAGCAGCTTAACAGCCGCCAGATTAGGCAGTGAGCAGTTCTTC. Encoded protein: CASSLTAARLGSEQFF.

This chain uses TRBV4-2 with TRBJ2-7, with 12 bases lining up with TRBD1. With 1 base clipped from V and 5 bases from J, the junction kept 3 bases outside the gene matches. The length of the CDR3 is 15 residues. Germline CDR1 is LGHNA and CDR2 is YNFKEQ. The CDR3 nucleotides read TGTGCCAGCAGCCAAGGGGGGACAGGGGGCAACGAGCAGTACTTC. This translates into CASSQGGTGGNEQYF.

Details on this clone: The missing conserved phenylalanine or tryptophan at the end of this CDR3 makes a read error likely. The V and J genes are TRBV5-4 and TRBJ1-1, with D uncertain. Germline-derived CDR1 and CDR2 are SGHNT and YYREEE (reference sequence). V was shortened by 0 bases and J by 4 bases, with 10 bases between the two germline ends. CDR3 length equals 14 residues. CDR3 nucleotides: TGTGCCAGCAGCTTGGACGGATGGGGCACTGAAGCTTTCCTT. It yields the protein CASSLDGWGTEAFL.

The chain employs TRBV7-8 and TRBJ2-2; TRBD1 aligns across 7 bases. CDR3 size: 17 residues. The junction had 7 bases not matched to a gene; V was cut back by 1 base and J by 2 bases. Looked up from germline, CDR1 is SGHVS and CDR2 is FQNEAQ. This CDR3 is CASSLGYRQGNTGELFF. In nucleotides, the CDR3 is TGTGCCAGCAGCTTAGGCTACAGACAGGGCAACACCGGGGAGCTGTTTTTT.

To note about this clone: Mismatch with germline at one junction end may stem from a read error. V usage is TRBV27 and J usage is TRBJ2-3; D is perhaps TRBD2 (5 bases). The CDR3 has 17 amino acids. Germline V gene data show CDR1 as MNHEY and CDR2 as SMNVEV (reference sequence). CDR3: CASSLSLEVRGPDTQYF. The CDR3 nucleotides are TGTGCCAGCAGTCTATCCCTAGAGGTTCGGGGTCCAGATACGCAGTATTTT.

V is TRBV19 and J is TRBJ1-4; 7 bases agree with TRBD1. This CDR3 is built from 16 residues. V was pared by 6 bases and J by 0 bases, with 7 bases of the junction left unmatched. The germline gives CDR1 LNHDA, CDR2 SQIVND (reference sequence). As DNA, the CDR3 is TGTGCCAGTAGCCCGGACAGGCAGGCAACTAATGAAAAACTGTTTTTT. This codes for CASSPDRQATNEKLFF.

The rearrangement uses TRBV7-2 and TRBJ2-3; 9 nucleotides agree with TRBD2. V lost 1 base, J lost 7 bases, and 12 bases stayed unmatched. Germline V lookup: CDR1 SGHTA, CDR2 FQGNSA. The CDR3 contains 17 residues. The CDR3 nucleotides read TGTGCCAGCAGCTTAGTGTGCAGGGGACTAGCATGCAATACGCAGTATTTT. It specifies CASSLVCRGLACNTQYF.

About this clone: Other DNA variants within this sample encode the same CDR3. The chain combines TRBV4-1 with TRBJ2-7, with a weak D call TRBD2 (5 bases). CDR3 length: 13 residues. The V end lost 3 bases, the J end lost 2 bases, and 8 bases lay between the germline ends. Germline values: CDR1 MGHRA, CDR2 YSYEKL. CDR3 region: CASSQVGTYEQYF. For the CDR3, the DNA is TGCGCCAGCAGCCAGGTCGGGACCTACGAGCAGTACTTC.

The chain has TRBV5-6 and TRBJ2-3, with D maybe TRBD2 (6 bases). The CDR3 covers 16 residues. V was pared by 1 base and J by 2 bases, with 14 bases between. Germline values: CDR1 SGHDT, CDR2 YYEEEE. The CDR3 sequence: CASSLRRDSPTDTQYF. The CDR3 DNA is TGTGCCAGCAGCTTGCGGCGGGACTCCCCCACAGATACGCAGTATTTT. The variable domain in full, with the rest retrieved from reference TRBV5-6 and TRBJ2-3, is DAGVTQSPTHLIKTRGQQVTLRCSPKSGHDTVSWYQQALGQGPQFIFQYYEEEERQRGNFPDRFSGHQFPNYSSELNVNALLLGDSALYLCASSLRRDSPTDTQYFGPGTRLTVL.

The V and J genes are TRBV7-9 and TRBJ1-2, with D possibly being TRBD1 (6 bases). CDR3 length: 14 residues. Germline assignment: CDR1 SEHNR and CDR2 FQNEAQ (reference sequence). The V and J ends lost 4 bases and 3 bases respectively, with 12 bases between them. CDR3 in DNA: TGTGCCAGCAGCTCTGGGGGGGCCTACTATGGCTACACCTTC. Its protein product is CASSSGGAYYGYTF.

The J gene is TRBJ2-7, the V gene TRBV7-9, with 7 positions matching TRBD2. This CDR3 spans 14 amino acids. J gave up 5 bases and V 1 base, and 5 bases lay outside the gene matches. The germline gives CDR1 SEHNR, CDR2 FQNEAQ (reference sequence). CDR3 in DNA: TGTGCCAGCAGCTTAGGCGGGAGCGCCAACGAGCAGTACTTC. This encodes CASSLGGSANEQYF.

V is TRBV30 and J is TRBJ1-2; 11 nucleotides line up with TRBD1. The CDR3 runs to 12 residues. The germline CDR1 and CDR2 sequences are GTSNPN and SVGIG (reference sequence). Trimming cost V 5 bases and J 8 bases; bases outside gene matches: 4. The DNA of the CDR3 is TGTGCCTGGGGACAGGGGGCTTACGGCTACACCTTC. Residues: CAWGQGAYGYTF.

The rearrangement joins TRBV19 to TRBJ2-2, with 9 nucleotides matching TRBD2. Germline values: CDR1 LNHDA, CDR2 SQIVND (reference sequence). The junction had 0 bases not matched to a gene; V was cut back by 1 base and J by 3 bases. The CDR3 contains 15 residues. The CDR3 region has the DNA TGTGCCAGTAGTATAGTAGCGGGAGACACCGGGGAGCTGTTTTTT. It specifies CASSIVAGDTGELFF.

This chain uses TRBV4-3 with TRBJ2-1; 8 positions agree with TRBD2. The CDR3 sequence is 15 residues long. Germline V lookup: CDR1 LGHNA, CDR2 YSLEER. V lost 1 base, J lost 4 bases, and 3 bases stayed unmatched. CDR3 in DNA: TGCGCCAGCAGCCAAGTTAGCGGGACATACAATGAGCAGTTCTTC. Protein sequence: CASSQVSGTYNEQFF.

This clone was seen a single time. The chain has TRBV7-2 and TRBJ2-6; tentatively, D is TRBD1 (5 bases). V lost 10 bases and J lost 0, with 16 bases in between. Germline lookup yields CDR1 SGHTA and CDR2 FQGNSA. The CDR3 totals 16 residues. As DNA, the CDR3 is TGTGCCATAATAGACAGACCCGACTCTGGGGCCAACGTCCTGACTTTC. It specifies CAIIDRPDSGANVLTF.

This clone has only a few counts. This chain connects TRBV6-1 to TRBJ2-6, with TRBD1 as a possible D gene (6 bases). Germline CDR1 and CDR2: MNHNS and SASEGT. V lost 6 bases, J lost 1 base, and 10 bases lay in between. This CDR3 comprises 15 residues. The CDR3 DNA reads TGTGCCAGCAGGCAAGGGGGTTCTGGGGCCAACGTCCTGACTTTC. It codes for CASRQGGSGANVLTF.

This clone was picked up a small number of times. The V gene is TRBV6-5, the J gene TRBJ1-2, with unresolved D. The V gene's germline CDR1 is MNHEY and CDR2 SVGAGI. This CDR3 contains 11 residues. V lost 8 bases, J lost 2 bases, and 6 bases lay in between. For the CDR3, the DNA is TGTGCCAGCGTCAAAAACTATGGCTACACCTTC. This codes for CASVKNYGYTF.

The chain has TRBV7-9 and TRBJ2-2, with D maybe TRBD1 (6 bases). Trimming removed 6 bases from V and 5 bases from J, with 13 bases in between. The V gene's germline CDR1 is SEHNR and CDR2 FQNEAQ (reference sequence). The CDR3 length is 14 residues. Here the CDR3 reads CASSLQGFTGELFF. CDR3 nucleotide sequence: TGTGCCAGCAGTCTTCAGGGGTTTACCGGGGAGCTGTTTTTT.

This chain joins TRBV19 and TRBJ1-1; possibly TRBD1 for D (6 bases). The germline gives CDR1 LNHDA, CDR2 SQIVND (reference sequence). The CDR3 is made up of 15 amino acids. The ends were cut back, 1 base at V and 2 bases at J, with 11 bases in the middle. CDR3 bases: TGTGCCAGTAGTATAGGTGGGGGCGCCAACACTGAAGCTTTCTTT. This encodes CASSIGGGANTEAFF.

V gene TRBV18 combines with J gene TRBJ2-7; 11 bases match TRBD1. The CDR3 covers 14 residues. The V gene's germline CDR1 is KGHSH and CDR2 LQKENI. The V segment lost 3 bases and the J segment 9 bases; nucleotides outside the gene matches: 7. For the CDR3, the DNA is TGTGCCAGCTCACCTCGGGGACAGGGGGAGAGGCAGTACTTC. It codes for CASSPRGQGERQYF.

V and J are TRBV6-1 and TRBJ2-5; D is possibly TRBD1 (6 bases). Germline-derived CDR1 and CDR2 are MNHNS and SASEGT. The V end was cut by 1 base, the J end by 4 bases, with 19 bases between. The CDR3 sequence is 17 residues long. This CDR3 reads CASSEVSGGAFGETQYF. CDR3 nucleotide sequence: TGTGCCAGCAGTGAAGTGAGTGGGGGCGCCTTTGGAGAGACCCAGTACTTC.

This chain joins TRBV27 and TRBJ1-2; TRBD1 agrees at 8 bases. Germline loops: CDR1 MNHEY, CDR2 SMNVEV (reference sequence). The CDR3 has 14 amino acids. The trim removed 6 bases at V and 2 bases at J, leaving 5 bases unmatched. DNA for the CDR3: TGTGCCAGCAGACCAAGGACAGGGAACTATGGCTACACCTTC. It specifies CASRPRTGNYGYTF.

This chain connects TRBV5-6 to TRBJ2-7, with D possibly TRBD2 on 5 matching bases. Trimming stripped 0 bases from V and 7 bases from J, with 20 bases between. Germline V gene data show CDR1 as SGHDT and CDR2 as YYEEEE. The CDR3 has 16 amino acids. The CDR3 here is CASSLARGILSWEQYF. The CDR3 bases are TGTGCCAGCAGCTTGGCGCGAGGGATCCTCTCATGGGAGCAGTACTTC.

This clone was recorded once. This chain connects TRBV5-1 to TRBJ2-5; tentative D call: TRBD1 (5 bases). The length of the CDR3 is 15 residues. Germline CDR1 reads SGHRS; CDR2 reads YFSETQ. V was shortened by 0 bases and J by 4 bases, with 13 bases between the two germline ends. The DNA for the CDR3 is TGCGCCAGCAGCTTGGGGGCAGGGATAGGAGAGACCCAGTACTTC. This codes for CASSLGAGIGETQYF.

This clone showed up just a few times. V and J are TRBV18 and TRBJ2-1; possible D gene TRBD2, 6 bases. The CDR3 is 13 residues long. CDR1 is KGHSH and CDR2 is LQKENI in the germline V gene. V lost 4 bases and J lost 10, with 14 bases in between. The CDR3 DNA sequence: TGTGCCAGCTCACAGAGCCGGGACTCAGAGCAGTTCTTC. As protein: CASSQSRDSEQFF.

The chain links TRBV25-1 to TRBJ2-5; D is unclear. The germline V gene has CDR1 MGHDK and CDR2 SYGVNS. Trimming removed 3 bases from V and 11 bases from J, with 13 bases in between. The CDR3 contains 12 residues. The CDR3 protein is CASSDGDLTQYF. The CDR3 DNA reads as TGTGCCAGCAGTGACGGAGACCTAACTCAGTACTTC.

The chain joins TRBV6-5 to TRBJ1-2; 8 nucleotides agree with TRBD1. The V and J ends lost 5 bases and 5 bases, in that order; junction bases with no gene match: 10. Germline V gives CDR1 MNHEY, CDR2 SVGAGI. The CDR3 is made up of 15 amino acids. DNA of the CDR3: TGTGCCAGCAGTAGGGCCGGACAGGGTCGATATGGCTACACCTTC. This gives the protein CASSRAGQGRYGYTF.

The gene calls are TRBV28 and TRBJ2-7, with TRBD2 matching 14 bases. The CDR3 runs 18 residues. The germline V gene encodes CDR1 MDHEN and CDR2 SYDVKM. V shed 7 bases and J 2 bases; nucleotides not matched to a gene: 13. CDR3 protein: CASTPGTSGSRLAYEQYF. CDR3 DNA sequence: TGTGCCAGCACTCCCGGGACTAGCGGGAGTAGGCTTGCCTACGAGCAGTACTTC.

The chain couples TRBV7-3 to TRBJ2-3; a weak D match, TRBD2 (5 bases). CDR1 is SGHTA, CDR2 FQGTGA, per germline. This CDR3 has 13 residues. Trimming stripped 4 bases from V and 8 bases from J, with 13 bases between. CDR3 loop: CASSSPPRGTQYF. The CDR3 DNA follows: TGTGCCAGCAGCTCCCCCCCACGGGGTACGCAGTATTTT. The full variable domain, its missing parts supplied by reference TRBV7-3 and TRBJ2-3, is GAGVSQTPSNKVTEKGKYVELRCDPISGHTALYWYRQSLGQGPEFLIYFQGTGAADDSGLPNDRFFAVRPEGSVSTLKIQRTERGDSAVYLCASSSPPRGTQYFGPGTRLTVL.